The present TCR beta chain was sequenced within a study of regulatory T cells in long-lasting Graves disease (dated by TCRdb to 2020 to 2023). Context from the whole study: Newly diagnosed Graves' disease patients had taken antithyroid drugs for less than 3 months. This study used TCR sequencing and RNA sequencing of peripheral blood to compare persistent Graves' disease patients against newly diagnosed Graves' disease patients. The study took place in China and was registered as a clinical trial. TCR sequencing covered some 13 persistent and roughly 20 newly diagnosed Graves' disease patients, some 35 samples in total.

The germline V gene yields SGHTA for CDR1 and FQGNSA for CDR2. Trimming takes 5 bases from V and 8 bases from J, and the germline ends sit 15 bases apart. The CDR3 starts with the cysteine, ends with the phenylalanine, and has 14 residues. Only the CDR3 DNA is retained, 42 bases long and in frame from the first base. Comment on this clonotype: No antigen is known for it. Base quality data are lacking; no much larger clone is found one base away.

The library was made by multiplex PCR. The data were produced on an Illumina HiSeq 4000. TCR beta libraries were built with iRepertoire HTBI primers and Arm-PCR amplification of CDR3 regions. Before sequencing, the PCR products underwent gel purification. The original pipeline was this. Across samples, around 62 TRBV and roughly 15 TRBJ segments were identified and used for gene usage analysis of CDR3 amino acid clonotypes. COPE and FqMerger were used to merge the filtered high-quality paired reads into contigs. Contigs were aligned with BLAST to IMGT TRBV, TRBD and TRBJ reference genes, and CDR3 was defined per IMGT. Any clonotype with a frequency above 0.1% was classified as a highly expanded clone. Shannon entropy was used to measure repertoire diversity, and the Gini coefficient was used to measure V-J evenness. A clonotype found in more than one individual was treated as public. TCRdb reanalyzed the raw reads on its own, using fastp at Q25 for trimming and MiXCR for clone calling, and kept in-frame beta chains. Rows with a matching CDR3 protein are joined into one entry that keeps the most common DNA and genes. TCRdb, rather than the study authors, made the V and J calls. Within this sample are roughly 430,000 distinct CDR3 sequences, with around 17% of them counted one time only. Of the sample, about 10% falls within the top ten clones.

What the study reported, not specific to this receptor: Persistent patients shared more public clonotypes among themselves (around 2,700) than newly diagnosed patients did (more than 950). As a limitation, the authors acknowledged that the small sample size may reduce accuracy. Only peripheral blood was studied, because thyroid tissue, the primary lesion, was inaccessible. Only the TCR beta chain was sequenced and analyzed. Preferential use of TRBV28, TRBJ1-2 and TRBJ2-5 was observed in persistent disease, whereas TRBV20-1 and TRBJ2-1 were favored in newly diagnosed disease. Compared with newly diagnosed patients, patients with persistent Graves' disease had lower TCR Shannon entropy and fewer highly expanded clones, which suggests clonal expansion.

According to the study, the label for this sample's time point signals: newly diagnosed GD, antithyroid drugs for less than 3 months. RNA was extracted from PBMCs in TRIzol for both TCR sequencing and RNA sequencing. The diagnosis of Graves' disease followed American Thyroid Association guidelines. Patients were recruited from an endocrinology department in Xi'an, China. From each patient, 8 to 10 milliliters of peripheral blood was collected into an EDTA anticoagulant tube. Ficoll Paque Plus density gradient separation was used to isolate PBMCs, and no further T cell sorting was performed. An Agilent 2100 Bioanalyzer and agarose gel were used to check RNA quality, while a NanoDrop 2000 measured RNA concentration. Separately, the same data were catalogued under a study of T cells in Graves' hyperthyroidism and ophthalmopathy. The second paper states: Stable Graves' hyperthyroidism was defined as no progression to ophthalmopathy during 18 months of follow-up. Hyperthyroidism patients were aged 18 to 65 years and newly diagnosed, with disease duration of less than 2 months. Any patient with an uncontrolled infection, another autoimmune disease, pregnancy or lactation was excluded. Diagnoses were established on the basis of clinical symptoms, serum thyroxine and TRAb, thyroid ultrasound, and orbital computed tomography. A first-round RT-PCR of the TCR CDR3 used the HTBI primer set with the Qiagen OneStep RT-PCR kit. Most expanded thyroid clonotypes (frequency above 0.001) were also detected in blood, a finding suggesting that blood repertoires may reflect thyroid immune responses. A model built on a 13 V-J signature distinguished ophthalmopathy from stable hyperthyroidism, reaching roughly 88% sensitivity and 81.08% specificity in cross-validation and 80%/75% in testing. In validation, the model predicted progression to ophthalmopathy a median of around 6.5 months before onset, with over 55% sensitivity and more than 72% specificity. To identify TCR V-J signatures that set the groups apart, the researchers used a discovery cohort of about a hundred patients, made up of approximately 43 with Graves' ophthalmopathy and 57 with stable Graves' hyperthyroidism. Prospective prediction of ophthalmopathy was tested in an independent validation cohort of 18 to 20 hyperthyroidism patients and around 16 patients who later progressed to ophthalmopathy. The approximately 97 discovery patients were randomly divided into training and test sets at a 7:3 ratio. The study also compared thyroid tissue and blood T-cell repertoires from roughly six Graves' hyperthyroidism patients. After blood sampling, hyperthyroidism patients were treated with methimazole at a starting dose of 30 mg daily, and ophthalmopathy patients were treated with high-dose intravenous methylprednisolone. Libraries were constructed in a second round of multiplex PCR, after which size selection and purification were carried out. The libraries were sequenced on an Illumina HiSeq2000 using paired-end 100 bp reads. Raw data were processed with SOAPnuke, discarding reads with adapters, uncalled bases, mean Phred below 15, or no exact constant-primer or identifier match. COPE v1.2.5 was used to merge the high-quality paired reads, and each unique nucleotide sequence was defined as a clonotype. MiTCR v1.1 was used to align clonotypes to the IMGT TRBV, TRBD and TRBJ reference segments. Analysis was restricted to V-J combinations with a frequency above 0.0001, which covered roughly 99% of repertoires. The TCS score was defined as F50 (clonal expansion) divided by E x V (chaos), with BLOSUM62-based TCRdist calculated between CDR3 peptides within each V-J. Welch's t-statistics and random forest reduced just over 500 V-J features to 13, which were used in a naive Bayes classifier (R e1071). No statistical method was used to fix the sample size in advance, and group allocation was not hidden from the investigators. TCR Vbeta CDR3 sequencing of 120 to 150 peripheral blood samples (approximately 44 ophthalmopathy, roughly 74 hyperthyroidism and roughly 17 progressor patients) is reported in the paper.

This receptor was taken from a woman aged 25 to 39 with Graves disease. Donor details come from another sample of the same person, matched by shared clones. The material was peripheral blood mononuclear cells (PBMCs), obtained at new diagnosis, from a patient treated with antithyroid drugs. The chain joins TRBV7-2 to TRBJ1-4, with no reliable assignment of the D segment. The nucleotides are TGTGCCAGCAGCCCCGACCCTAACGGAGAAAAACTGTTTTTT. It translates to CASSPDPNGEKLFF.